The present TCR beta chain was sequenced within a study of blood T cell repertoires in COVID-19. As for the study in general: Samples came from the United States, Italy and Spain, spanning acute and convalescent COVID-19. The analysed material was cDNA or gDNA that came from T cells, B-cell-depleted T cells, or PBMCs.

Original processing notes: Using reference gene primer amplification, nucleated cell counts were estimated. Sequencing used immunoSEQ multiplex PCR; TCRdb keeps in-frame clones, though not all of them. V, J and clone size are those of that table, while D and trimming were read from the DNA. This table has more than 80,000 clones, almost 80% appearing once. In the case of this clone: One end of the junction varies from germline; a read error may be responsible.

CDR3 length: 13 amino acids. Germline CDR1 and CDR2: SSHAT and FNYEAQ (reference sequence). The origin of this receptor is a human donor in a cohort sampled during active COVID-19. Sequenced input: peripheral blood. The chain couples TRBV7-7 to TRBJ1-1; D perhaps matches TRBD1 (5 bases). CDR3 bases: TGTGCTAGCAGCCCGACGGGACTCGGTGAAGCTTTCTTT. It is translated as CASSPTGLGEAFF.